These 32 T cell receptor beta chains came from one sample sequenced in a study of blood T cells in healthy people across ages. Together with a sample-barcoded 5' primer, a J-beta primer mix was included in a second PCR lasting roughly 6 to 12 cycles. MiXCR, run by TCRdb on the 5' RACE reads, gives a single entry per CDR3 protein. The data show over 600,000 distinct CDR3 sequences, approximately 60% seen once. The sample was blood. These receptors were collected from a man aged 35 to 55 in good health.

This clonotype was counted a few times. This chain links TRBV21-1 with TRBJ1-2. TRBV21-1 is deemed a pseudogene. The CDR3 is 17 residues long. DNA for the CDR3: TGTGCCAGCAGCAATCCCCGAGTAGGGAGGAAGGCGGATGGCTACACCTTC. Encoded protein: CASSNPRVGRKADGYTF.

This clonotype has more than one count but fewer than ten. The rearrangement links TRBV4-2 to TRBJ2-4, with no clear D. Germline V gene lookup returns CDR1 LGHNA and CDR2 YNFKEQ. The V end was cut by 1 base, the J end by 9 bases, with 13 bases between. CDR3 size: 14 residues. The CDR3 loop reads CASSQAVDVGIQYF. DNA of the CDR3: TGTGCCAGCAGCCAAGCGGTTGACGTCGGCATTCAGTACTTC.

This clonotype came up a few times. This chain links TRBV29-1 with TRBJ1-1; D remains unclear. With 7 bases removed from V and 4 bases from J, the gap between germline ends came to 16 bases. Germline CDR1 is SQVTM and CDR2 is ANQGSEA. This CDR3 contains 13 residues. This chain's CDR3 is CSGSQLSVTEAFF. CDR3 bases: TGCAGCGGGTCCCAATTGAGTGTCACTGAAGCTTTCTTT.

This clonotype came up many times. The chain carries TRBV4-2 and TRBJ2-7; D might be TRBD2 (6 bases). Germline V CDR1 and CDR2: LGHNA, YNFKEQ. The length of the CDR3 is 18 residues. The ends were cut back, 3 bases at V and 4 bases at J, with 25 bases in the middle. For the CDR3, the DNA is TGTGCCAGCAGCCAGGAAGAGAGTACTAGCTCCTGGGGGTACGAGCAGTACTTC. Translation: CASSQEESTSSWGYEQYF.

The V call is TRBV20-1, the J call TRBJ2-6, with D possibly TRBD1 on 6 matching bases. CDR1 and CDR2 (germline): DFQATT, SNEGSKA (reference sequence). The CDR3 is 14 amino acids. Trimming took 6 bases from V and 3 from J, leaving 12 bases between them. Written as DNA, the CDR3 is TGCAGTGCCAGCGGACAGTTTGGGGCCAACGTCCTGACTTTC. Amino acids: CSASGQFGANVLTF.

This clonotype was seen only a few times. The rearrangement uses TRBV5-1 and TRBJ2-7; 7 positions match TRBD1. Per the germline V gene, CDR1 is SGHRS and CDR2 is YFSETQ. The CDR3 sequence is 15 residues long. V was clipped by 4 bases and J by 3 bases; unmatched bases: 10. The CDR3 DNA is TGCGCCAGCAGCCGCACCGGACAGGAGGACTACGAGCAGTACTTC. Residues: CASSRTGQEDYEQYF.

This rearrangement joins TRBV20-1 to TRBJ2-1; D gene ambiguous. Trimming stripped 0 bases from V and 0 bases from J, with 3 bases between. Germline values: CDR1 DFQATT, CDR2 SNEGSKA (reference sequence). The length of the CDR3 is 13 residues. Here the CDR3 reads CSARETSYNEQFF. The CDR3 DNA reads as TGCAGTGCTAGAGAGACCTCCTACAATGAGCAGTTCTTC.

V and J are TRBV7-9 and TRBJ1-6; the D is unclear. The V and J ends lost 1 base and 8 bases respectively, with 12 bases between them. The CDR3 is made up of 15 amino acids. The germline CDR1 and CDR2 sequences are SEHNR and FQNEAQ (reference sequence). The CDR3 reads CASSLVGPGHSPLHF. In DNA form, the CDR3 reads TGTGCCAGCAGCTTAGTGGGTCCAGGCCATTCACCCCTCCACTTT.

The chain is built from TRBV24-1 and TRBJ2-3; D is possibly TRBD1 or TRBD2 (5 bases each). CDR1 and CDR2 from the germline V gene are KGHDR and SFDVKD. The V and J ends lost 3 bases and 4 bases respectively, with 13 bases between them. The CDR3 is 15 amino acids. In DNA, the CDR3 is TGTGCCACCAGTGATCTGGCAGGGAGCCCAGATACGCAGTATTTT. Translated, it gives CATSDLAGSPDTQYF.

This clonotype was detected once. This CDR3 is CASSSGYEAFF. In DNA, the CDR3 is TGTGCCAGCAGTTCGGGGTATGAAGCTTTCTTT. J is TRBJ1-1 and V is TRBV27; D is ambiguous. The CDR3 loop spans 11 amino acids. Germline CDR1 MNHEY, CDR2 SMNVEV (reference sequence). Trimming took off 4 bases at V and 7 bases at J, with 7 bases between the two ends.

Here the CDR3 reads CASSLLRPLEETQYF. The CDR3 DNA is TGTGCCAGCAGCTTACTCCGGCCATTGGAGGAGACCCAGTACTTC. J is TRBJ2-5 and V is TRBV7-9; D gene unclear. V lost 2 bases and J lost 5, with 15 bases in between. Germline values: CDR1 SEHNR, CDR2 FQNEAQ (reference sequence). The CDR3 has 15 residues. Full variable domain (rest looked up from reference TRBV7-9 and TRBJ2-5): DTGVSQNPRHKITKRGQNVTFRCDPISEHNRLYWYRQTLGQGPEFLTYFQNEAQLEKSRLLSDRFSAERPKGSFSTLEIQRTEQGDSAMYLCASSLLRPLEETQYFGPGTRLLVL.

This clonotype has more than one count but fewer than ten. The rearrangement joins TRBV20-1 to TRBJ2-1; TRBD2 agrees at 9 bases. Germline-derived CDR1 and CDR2 are DFQATT and SNEGSKA (reference sequence). The CDR3 is 14 residues long. V was pared by 2 bases and J by 6 bases, with 5 bases of the junction left unmatched. This CDR3 is CSARKAGGSNEQFF. The CDR3 nucleotides read TGCAGTGCTAGAAAGGCGGGAGGGAGCAATGAGCAGTTCTTC.

Details on this clonotype: Germline is not matched at one junction end, which may reflect a read error. The CDR3 is CAGSQDGGQGHYEQYF. Written as DNA, the CDR3 is TGTGCCGGCAGCCAAGATGGCGGCCAGGGGCACTACGAGCAGTACTTC. The chain is built from TRBV3-1 and TRBJ2-7, with D tentatively TRBD1 (6 bases). This CDR3 region has 16 residues. Germline assignment: CDR1 LGHDT and CDR2 YNNKEL (reference sequence).

CDR3 amino acids: CASSLIGRQGNYGYTF. The CDR3 bases are TGTGCCAGCAGCTTAATTGGTAGACAGGGAAACTATGGCTACACCTTC. The chain couples TRBV7-2 to TRBJ1-2; 7 bases align to TRBD1. V gave up 2 bases and J gave up 2 bases; unmatched junction bases: 8. CDR1 and CDR2 from the germline V gene are SGHTA and FQGNSA. The CDR3 has 16 amino acids.

The genes are TRBV4-1 and TRBJ2-5; no clear D. The J call may be wrong; the DNA end is better matched by TRBJ2-7. The CDR3 consists of 18 residues. Germline values: CDR1 MGHRA, CDR2 YSYEKL. CDR3 in DNA: TGCGCCAGCAGCCACCAAAACCCGGTTGGTTCACACTCCTACGAGCAGTACTTC. Its translation: CASSHQNPVGSHSYEQYF.

The chain combines TRBV7-3 with TRBJ2-1; D is possibly TRBD2 (7 bases). The CDR3 spans 14 residues. The V and J ends lost 5 bases and 5 bases respectively, with 13 bases between them. Germline values: CDR1 SGHTA, CDR2 FQGTGA. The CDR3 coding sequence is TGTGCCAGCAGCCGGGGGGCAGAACACAATGAGCAGTTCTTC. It yields the protein CASSRGAEHNEQFF.

This clonotype showed up just a few times. The rearrangement joins TRBV10-3 to TRBJ1-1, with a possible D match to TRBD1 (6 bases). The CDR3 runs 13 residues. V dropped 11 bases and J dropped 0 bases, with 13 bases sitting between them. Germline V lookup: CDR1 ENHRY, CDR2 SYGVKD. CDR3 amino acids: CAGGAEMNTEAFF. CDR3 sequence (DNA): TGTGCCGGGGGGGCAGAAATGAACACTGAAGCTTTCTTT.

The chain has TRBV20-1 and TRBJ2-5; D is perhaps TRBD2 (5 bases). CDR1 is DFQATT and CDR2 is SNEGSKA in the germline V gene (reference sequence). CDR3 length: 14 amino acids. Trimming left V 1 base short and J 11 bases short, with 20 bases between. The CDR3 coding sequence is TGCAGTGCTAGAGGGTCGGATACCTTACGAGGGCAGTACTTC. Encoded protein: CSARGSDTLRGQYF.

This chain uses TRBV2 with TRBJ2-7, with no clear D. V gave up 4 bases and J gave up 6 bases, with 7 bases separating them. The CDR3 spans 11 residues. The germline V gene encodes CDR1 SNHLY and CDR2 FYNNEI. The CDR3 sequence: CASSVGSEQYF. The CDR3 coding sequence is TGTGCCAGCAGTGTGGGTTCCGAGCAGTACTTC.

The genes are TRBV4-2 and TRBJ2-1; 10 nucleotides align to TRBD2. Trimming removed 1 base from V and 6 bases from J; junction bases left unmatched: 9. The CDR3 consists of 17 residues. Germline loops: CDR1 LGHNA, CDR2 YNFKEQ. The CDR3 sequence: CASSQGSGGSWGNEQFF. CDR3 coding DNA: TGTGCCAGCAGCCAAGGTAGCGGGGGGAGCTGGGGCAATGAGCAGTTCTTC.

V is TRBV7-2 and J is TRBJ1-4, with D possibly matching TRBD1 (6 bases). The germline V gene has CDR1 SGHTA and CDR2 FQGNSA. V lost 1 base to trimming and J lost 0 bases, with 9 bases between them. The CDR3 runs to 16 residues. The CDR3 DNA sequence: TGTGCCAGCAGCTTAGGACAGGCTGCAACTAATGAAAAACTGTTTTTT. This translates into CASSLGQAATNEKLFF.

This chain connects TRBV19 to TRBJ2-3; D tentatively reads TRBD1 or TRBD2 (5 bases each). CDR1 and CDR2 from the germline V gene are LNHDA and SQIVND (reference sequence). The length of the CDR3 is 15 residues. With 8 bases removed from V and 2 bases from J, the gap between germline ends came to 17 bases. As DNA, the CDR3 is TGTGCCAGTGGCCAACCGGGACCAGCCACAGATACGCAGTATTTT. Translating it yields CASGQPGPATDTQYF.

CDR3 loop: CASSAGAGEKLFF. CDR3 DNA: TGTGCCAGCAGTGCCGGGGCAGGTGAAAAACTGTTTTTT. This chain joins TRBV25-1 and TRBJ1-4; perhaps TRBD1 as D (5 bases). CDR1 and CDR2 from the germline V gene are MGHDK and SYGVNS. CDR3 length: 13 residues. V shed 4 bases and J shed 7 bases, with 10 bases lying between them.

This chain connects TRBV20-1 to TRBJ1-1; D is perhaps TRBD1 (5 bases). This CDR3 has 19 amino acids. The V gene's germline CDR1 is DFQATT and CDR2 SNEGSKA (reference sequence). With 3 bases removed from V and 0 bases from J, the gap between germline ends came to 26 bases. The CDR3 region has the DNA TGCAGTGCTAGGAGCGGGGCGCGATCGGGCCATCACATGAACACTGAAGCTTTCTTT. Encoded protein: CSARSGARSGHHMNTEAFF.

The chain joins TRBV9 to TRBJ2-3; perhaps TRBD2 as D (5 bases). This CDR3 comprises 15 residues. V was trimmed by 0 bases and J by 4 bases, leaving 12 bases between them. Germline CDR1 is SGDLS and CDR2 is YYNGEE. CDR3 sequence: CASSVGNGIADTQYF. The CDR3 nucleotides read TGTGCCAGCAGCGTAGGGAACGGGATAGCAGATACGCAGTATTTT.

The chain couples TRBV6-1 to TRBJ2-3; D gene ambiguous. The CDR3 runs to 12 residues. The germline V gene encodes CDR1 MNHNS and CDR2 SASEGT. V was clipped by 8 bases and J by 1 base, with 7 bases between them. The CDR3, as DNA: TGTGCCAGCCAGATAGGCACAGATACGCAGTATTTT. Amino acids: CASQIGTDTQYF.

This clonotype is a singleton in its sample. The rearrangement links TRBV5-6 to TRBJ2-3; 7 nucleotides agree with TRBD2. Germline V gene sequence: CDR1 SGHDT, CDR2 YYEEEE. The trim removed 2 bases at V and 3 bases at J, leaving 12 bases unmatched. CDR3 length: 17 amino acids. The CDR3 sequence is CASSFQPSGVRTDTQYF. Written as DNA, the CDR3 is TGTGCCAGCAGCTTCCAACCCAGCGGGGTAAGGACAGATACGCAGTATTTT.

The chain joins TRBV6-2 or TRBV6-3 to TRBJ2-1; D possibly uses TRBD1 or TRBD2 (5 bases each). Germline V CDR1 and CDR2: MNHEY, SVGEGT. This CDR3 is built from 15 residues. V shed 11 bases and J shed 6 bases, with 23 bases lying between them. The CDR3 bases are TGTGCCGCCAAAAAAGGGACCCTTTTCATCAATGAGCAGTTCTTC. Protein sequence: CAAKKGTLFINEQFF.

This chain links TRBV9 with TRBJ2-1; the match to TRBD2 covers 8 bases. The CDR3 extends over 15 amino acids. V shed 3 bases and J 2 bases; nucleotides not matched to a gene: 4. Germline V gene sequence: CDR1 SGDLS, CDR2 YYNGEE. This chain's CDR3 is CASSGTGGPYNEQFF. DNA for the CDR3: TGTGCCAGCAGCGGTACGGGGGGGCCCTACAATGAGCAGTTCTTC.

The J gene is TRBJ1-1, the V gene TRBV5-1; 10 bases agree with TRBD1. V was clipped by 0 bases and J by 5 bases; unmatched bases: 7. CDR3 length equals 16 residues. Germline lookup yields CDR1 SGHRS and CDR2 YFSETQ. DNA for the CDR3: TGCGCCAGCAGCTTGGAGAGGACAGGGGGGATTACTGAAGCTTTCTTT. Translation gives CASSLERTGGITEAFF.

V gene TRBV24-1 combines with J gene TRBJ2-5; D not certain. The V end was cut by 9 bases, the J end by 2 bases, with 27 bases between. The CDR3 runs to 18 residues. The germline V gene encodes CDR1 KGHDR and CDR2 SFDVKD. The CDR3 nucleotides read TGTGCCACCTTCGATTCTCGGTGGGGAAAGTCTCTACAAGAGACCCAGTACTTC. Encoded protein: CATFDSRWGKSLQETQYF.

The chain uses TRBV28 and TRBJ2-7, with 15 nucleotides matching TRBD2. Looked up from germline, CDR1 is MDHEN and CDR2 is SYDVKM. J gave up 0 bases and V 6 bases, and 9 bases lay outside the gene matches. The CDR3 runs 18 residues. CDR3 nucleotide sequence: TGTGCCAGCAGCGGGGGGACTAGCGGGGGGACGAGCTCCTACGAGCAGTACTTC. Translation: CASSGGTSGGTSSYEQYF.